This T cell receptor beta chain was profiled in a study of CD8 T cells in Susac syndrome. A quantity of about 0.5 to 1 ug RNA underwent reverse transcription using random hexamers. TCRdb fed the immunoSEQ multiplex PCR reads into MiXCR, producing one record per CDR3 protein. Counted here are tens of thousands of distinct CDR3 sequences, roughly 93% occurring once; the ten biggest clones make up more than 0.45%. This clonotype appeared a single time. The sequencing input was CD8+ T cells from PBMCs. The receptor's source is a human donor in good health.

CDR3: CSVSVTKDRTSYEQYF. CDR3 bases: TGCAGCGTCAGCGTTACCAAGGACAGGACATCCTACGAGCAGTACTTC. The chain joins TRBV29-1 to TRBJ2-7, with TRBD1 matching over 7 bases. Germline CDR1 SQVTM, CDR2 ANQGSEA. The CDR3 length is 16 residues. J gave up 1 base and V 6 bases, and 15 bases lay outside the gene matches.